These 21 T cell receptor beta chains were sequenced from one sample in a study of OX40 agonist ivuxolimab in advanced cancers. Repertoires were generated with immunoSEQ multiplex PCR, while TCRdb's copy carries only in-frame clones and drops some. The sample carries approximately 52,000 clones, about 85% recorded once. The material sequenced was CD4+ or CD8+ T cells sorted from blood, taken in a trial of the OX40 agonist ivuxolimab. These receptor sequences come from an adult with an advanced solid tumor such as melanoma, head and neck, liver or kidney cancer.

V is TRBV10-3 and J is TRBJ1-2, with D possibly TRBD1 on 5 matching bases. In germline, CDR1 is ENHRY, CDR2 SYGVKD. Trimming pared 0 bases from V and 4 bases from J, leaving 6 bases between. This CDR3 has 13 residues. CDR3 in amino acids: CAISESGTYGYTF. CDR3 nucleotide sequence: TGTGCCATCAGTGAGTCCGGGACCTATGGCTACACCTTC.

This clone has just one count. The CDR3 sequence: CASSGTGLNTEAFF. CDR3 bases: TGCGCCAGCAGCGGGACAGGGTTGAACACTGAAGCTTTCTTT. The chain couples TRBV5-1 to TRBJ1-1; 9 nucleotides line up with TRBD1. The CDR3 contains 14 residues. Germline V gene data show CDR1 as SGHRS and CDR2 as YFSETQ. The V segment lost 4 bases and the J segment 0 bases; nucleotides outside the gene matches: 1.

The V and J genes are TRBV10-2 and TRBJ1-6; D might be TRBD1 (6 bases). V was clipped by 6 bases and J by 6 bases, with 18 bases between them. The CDR3 is made up of 16 amino acids. Germline values: CDR1 WSHSY, CDR2 SAAADI. This CDR3 reads CASRNSGVGGNSPLHF. The CDR3 coding sequence is TGCGCCAGCAGGAACTCAGGGGTGGGTGGTAATTCACCCCTCCACTTT.

The chain couples TRBV19 to TRBJ1-5, with a weak D call TRBD1 (6 bases). Germline V gene lookup returns CDR1 LNHDA and CDR2 SQIVND (reference sequence). The germline V and J ends were trimmed by 5 bases and 4 bases, with 12 bases remaining between them. The length of the CDR3 is 14 residues. CDR3 in DNA: TGTGCCAGTAGTGGGGGGGCACGAAATCAGCCCCAGCATTTT. Translation gives CASSGGARNQPQHF.

V gene TRBV5-4 combines with J gene TRBJ2-7; a possible D gene is TRBD1 (6 bases). The germline V gene has CDR1 SGHNT and CDR2 YYREEE (reference sequence). There are 13 residues in the CDR3. Trimming took off 0 bases at V and 6 bases at J, with 10 bases between the two ends. For the CDR3, the DNA is TGTGCCAGCAGCTTGGGACAGGCAGGCGAGCAGTACTTC. This encodes CASSLGQAGEQYF.

This chain links TRBV19 with TRBJ1-2; 8 bases align to TRBD1. Per germline, CDR1 LNHDA and CDR2 SQIVND (reference sequence). V was clipped by 5 bases and J by 6 bases; unmatched bases: 11. The CDR3 consists of 15 residues. The CDR3 here is CASSSHARGRDGYTF. CDR3 nucleotide sequence: TGTGCCAGTAGTTCCCATGCCAGGGGGCGAGATGGCTACACCTTC. The full variable domain, in which reference TRBV19 and TRBJ1-2 provide the parts outside the CDR3, is DGGITQSPKYLFRKEGQNVTLSCEQNLNHDAMYWYRQDPGQGLRLIYYSQIVNDFQKGDIAEGYSVSREKKESFPLTVTSAQKNPTAFYLCASSSHARGRDGYTFGSGTRLTVV.

As concerns this clone: The same CDR3 arises from other DNA sequences in this sample as well. The chain links TRBV5-1 to TRBJ2-5, with 10 positions matching TRBD2. V trimming: 3 bases; J trimming: 5 bases; junction bases outside the gene matches: 10. There are 16 residues in the CDR3. Germline CDR1 is SGHRS and CDR2 is YFSETQ. This CDR3 reads CASSSASGRLGETQYF. Written as DNA, the CDR3 is TGCGCCAGCAGCTCTGCTAGCGGGAGACTAGGGGAGACCCAGTACTTC.

The sample holds one count of this clone. The genes are TRBV4-1 and TRBJ1-5; D might be TRBD1 (6 bases). Trimming shortened V by 0 bases and J by 9 bases, and 9 bases separated the two germline ends. The length of the CDR3 is 13 residues. Germline CDR1 and CDR2: MGHRA and YSYEKL. For the CDR3, the DNA is TGCGCCAGCAGCCAAGAGGGGACAATGCCCCAGCATTTT. Translation gives CASSQEGTMPQHF.

V usage is TRBV7-6 and J usage is TRBJ2-1, with D hard to call. The germline V gene has CDR1 SGHVS and CDR2 FNYEAQ. The CDR3 runs to 13 residues. Trimming cost V 3 bases and J 7 bases, with 10 bases left between them. The CDR3 DNA follows: TGTGCCAGCAGCTTGCTCTACGGTAATGAGCAGTTCTTC. It translates to CASSLLYGNEQFF. Full variable domain (rest looked up from reference TRBV7-6 and TRBJ2-1): GAGVSQSPRYKVTKRGQDVALRCDPISGHVSLYWYRQALGQGPEFLTYFNYEAQQDKSGLPNDRFSAERPEGSISTLTIQRTEQRDSAMYRCASSLLYGNEQFFGPGTRLTVL.

The V gene is TRBV28, the J gene TRBJ2-6; tentatively, D is TRBD1 (6 bases). V was trimmed by 5 bases and J by 4 bases, leaving 12 bases between them. Per germline, CDR1 MDHEN and CDR2 SYDVKM. The CDR3 spans 15 residues. CDR3 amino acids: CASSPQGWGANVLTF. CDR3 DNA: TGTGCCAGCAGTCCACAGGGTTGGGGGGCCAACGTCCTGACTTTC.

The J gene is TRBJ1-2, the V gene TRBV25-1; possible D gene TRBD1, 6 bases. V dropped 3 bases and J dropped 5 bases, with 16 bases sitting between them. This CDR3 is built from 15 residues. Germline V gives CDR1 MGHDK, CDR2 SYGVNS. The CDR3 protein is CASSDVGRGAYGYTF. For the CDR3, the DNA is TGTGCCAGCAGTGACGTGGGACGGGGGGCGTATGGCTACACCTTC.

The rearrangement joins TRBV6-5 to TRBJ2-2; TRBD1 agrees at 7 bases. Germline lookup yields CDR1 MNHEY and CDR2 SVGAGI. The length of the CDR3 is 15 residues. Trimming took 5 bases from V and 2 from J; bases not matched to a gene: 5. CDR3 region: CASSTRDRNTGELFF. In DNA form, the CDR3 reads TGTGCCAGCAGTACCCGGGACAGAAACACCGGGGAGCTGTTTTTT.

The chain links TRBV19 to TRBJ2-3; D not resolved. The germline V gene has CDR1 LNHDA and CDR2 SQIVND (reference sequence). Trimming left V 7 bases short and J 5 bases short, with 19 bases between. The CDR3 consists of 15 residues. CDR3 region: CASKMTPLLEDTQYF. CDR3 bases: TGTGCCAGTAAAATGACCCCCCTGTTGGAAGATACGCAGTATTTT.

V gene TRBV11-2 combines with J gene TRBJ2-1; 7 bases are shared with TRBD1. The CDR3 loop spans 14 amino acids. Germline values: CDR1 SGHAT, CDR2 FQNNGV. V gave up 6 bases and J gave up 9 bases; unmatched junction bases: 11. CDR3 sequence: CASRVGTARTEQFF. The CDR3 coding sequence is TGTGCCAGCAGGGTCGGGACAGCCCGCACTGAGCAGTTCTTC.

The CDR3 DNA follows: TGTGCCAGCAGCTTGGCGGCGGAGGAGACCCAGTACTTC. This encodes CASSLAAEETQYF. The V and J genes are TRBV5-4 and TRBJ2-5; no clear D. Trimming cost V 0 bases and J 5 bases, with 8 bases left between them. The CDR3 covers 13 residues. Per germline, CDR1 SGHNT and CDR2 YYREEE (reference sequence).

The chain recombines TRBV5-8 with TRBJ2-7; TRBD2 agrees at 8 bases. CDR3 length: 14 residues. CDR1 is SGHTS and CDR2 is YDEGEE in the germline V gene. J was trimmed by 5 bases and V by 3 bases; bases with no gene match: 7. For the CDR3, the DNA is TGTGCCAGCAGCTCCCCGGGAGGGGGGCACGAGCAGTACTTC. Its translation: CASSSPGGGHEQYF.

The chain recombines TRBV6-5 with TRBJ1-1, with D hard to call. Germline-derived CDR1 and CDR2 are MNHEY and SVGAGI. The V and J ends lost 7 bases and 1 base respectively, with 13 bases between them. The CDR3 is 14 amino acids. CDR3: CASNYKTGNTEAFF. The CDR3 coding sequence is TGTGCCAGCAACTATAAGACGGGGAACACTGAAGCTTTCTTT.

V gene TRBV4-1 combines with J gene TRBJ2-3, with unresolved D. There are 17 residues in the CDR3. From germline, CDR1 is MGHRA and CDR2 YSYEKL. V lost 0 bases and J lost 0, with 13 bases in between. The chain's CDR3 is CASSQDGRAPSTDTQYF. For the CDR3, the DNA is TGCGCCAGCAGCCAAGACGGACGGGCACCTAGCACAGATACGCAGTATTTT.

This clone has just one count. The chain is built from TRBV19 and TRBJ2-5, with 7 bases identical to TRBD1. The J call is uncertain, as TRBJ2-7 better fits the DNA end. The CDR3 loop spans 15 amino acids. Germline V lookup: CDR1 LNHDA, CDR2 SQIVND (reference sequence). In nucleotides, the CDR3 is TGTGCCAGTAGGAACCGGGACAGAGGTTCCTACGAGCAGTACTTC. It specifies CASRNRDRGSYEQYF.

The count of this clone is one. The rearrangement uses TRBV9 and TRBJ1-3, with D unclear. The CDR3 totals 12 residues. V lost 3 bases, J lost 3 bases, and 4 bases lay in between. Germline V CDR1 and CDR2: SGDLS, YYNGEE. DNA of the CDR3: TGTGCCAGCAGCGCCAGTGGAAACACCATATATTTT. This gives the protein CASSASGNTIYF.

The V call is TRBV28, the J call TRBJ2-3; a possible D gene is TRBD2 (7 bases). The germline V gene encodes CDR1 MDHEN and CDR2 SYDVKM. This CDR3 has 15 amino acids. V was cut by 5 bases and J by 6 bases, with 18 bases left in between. CDR3 amino acids: CASSLPRGGVDTQYF. Here the CDR3 DNA reads TGTGCCAGCAGTCTTCCCCGAGGGGGGGTTGATACGCAGTATTTT.